Below, 14 T cell receptor beta chains from the same sample are listed, as sequenced in a study of T-cell reconstitution after alpha-beta-depleted transplantation in children. The authors prepared the TCRbeta library with unique molecular identifiers. TCRdb re-analysed the PCR reads in MiXCR, keeping a single row per CDR3 protein. Of hundreds of thousands of distinct CDR3 sequences listed, around 13% are singletons. The sequences come from PBMCs, collected before TCRalphabeta/CD19-depleted stem cell transplant. The receptors originated from a girl aged 2-10 years with congenital amegakaryocytic thrombocytopenia, due to receive a stem cell transplant.

There are many counts of this clonotype. V usage is TRBV5-1 and J usage is TRBJ2-7; a possible D gene is TRBD2 (5 bases). The CDR3 is 15 residues long. Trimming shortened V by 3 bases and J by 5 bases, and 18 bases separated the two germline ends. Per the germline V gene, CDR1 is SGHRS and CDR2 is YFSETQ. This chain's CDR3 is CASSSQQSFGDEQYF. CDR3 in DNA: TGCGCCAGCAGCTCGCAACAGAGTTTCGGGGACGAGCAGTACTTC.

In this sample, this clonotype turned up a few times. An end of the junction differs from the germline gene, which may be a read error. The chain uses TRBV20-1 and TRBJ2-5, with D perhaps matching TRBD1 or TRBD2 (6 bases each). This CDR3 has 12 amino acids. Germline V gene lookup returns CDR1 DFQATT and CDR2 SNEGSKA (reference sequence). In nucleotides, the CDR3 is TGCAGTGCGAGAGGGGGGAAGGAGACCCAGTACTTC. It yields the protein CSARGGKETQYF.

In this sample, this clonotype turned up a few times. V is TRBV7-9 and J is TRBJ2-3; tentative D call: TRBD1 (5 bases). Germline V gene lookup returns CDR1 SEHNR and CDR2 FQNEAQ (reference sequence). V dropped 3 bases and J dropped 6 bases, with 10 bases sitting between them. The CDR3 contains 13 residues. The CDR3 DNA follows: TGTGCCAGCAGCTTTCCCAGGGTGGATACGCAGTATTTT. This translates into CASSFPRVDTQYF.

In its sample, this clonotype was seen many times. V gene TRBV20-1 combines with J gene TRBJ2-1, with 8 bases fitting TRBD2. This CDR3 has 15 residues. CDR1 is DFQATT, CDR2 SNEGSKA, per germline (reference sequence). Germline trimming cut 5 bases from V and 5 bases from J; bases unmatched to any gene: 11. CDR3 region: CSALSSGRLNNEQFF. In DNA form, the CDR3 reads TGCAGTGCTCTATCAAGCGGGAGATTGAACAATGAGCAGTTCTTC.

This clonotype turned up a few times. This chain joins TRBV19 and TRBJ1-2, with 11 bases lining up with TRBD1. Germline V CDR1 and CDR2: LNHDA, SQIVND (reference sequence). Trimming at V came to 5 bases and at J to 1 base, leaving 3 bases not matched to a gene. The CDR3 runs to 15 residues. The CDR3 loop is CASSDGTGGNYGYTF. The DNA for the CDR3 is TGTGCCAGTAGTGACGGGACAGGGGGTAACTATGGCTACACCTTC.

There are many counts of this clonotype. The chain joins TRBV12-3 or TRBV12-4 to TRBJ2-4; D could derive from TRBD1 or TRBD2 (6 bases each). The ends were cut back, 5 bases at V and 8 bases at J, with 13 bases in the middle. CDR3 length: 13 residues. The CDR3 reads CASSLTGGDIQYF. CDR3 nucleotide sequence: TGTGCCAGCAGTCTGACAGGCGGGGACATTCAGTACTTC.

This clonotype was seen many times. This chain uses TRBV20-1 with TRBJ2-5, with D possibly called TRBD1 or TRBD2 (5 bases each). Per germline, CDR1 DFQATT and CDR2 SNEGSKA (reference sequence). The CDR3 is 12 amino acids. The CDR3: CSTVGVQETQYF. CDR3 nucleotides: TGCAGCACGGTGGGGGTCCAAGAGACCCAGTACTTC.

This clonotype was counted ten times or more. This chain connects TRBV20-1 to TRBJ1-1, with D possibly being TRBD1 (5 bases). Germline V gives CDR1 DFQATT, CDR2 SNEGSKA (reference sequence). The CDR3 has 14 amino acids. Trimming took 3 bases from V and 0 from J, leaving 11 bases between them. This CDR3 is CSASSQGLNTEAFF. The CDR3 coding sequence is TGCAGTGCTAGCTCGCAGGGTCTGAACACTGAAGCTTTCTTT.

This clonotype was seen repeatedly, ten times or more. This sequence joins TRBV20-1 and TRBJ2-1; TRBD1 might be the D (6 bases). CDR1 DFQATT and CDR2 SNEGSKA come from the germline V gene (reference sequence). V was clipped by 5 bases and J by 2 bases, with 13 bases between them. The CDR3 length is 14 residues. CDR3 bases: TGCAGTGCTGCCCCCAGGGGTCCCTACAATGAGCAGTTCTTC. Amino acid sequence: CSAAPRGPYNEQFF.

J is TRBJ2-3 and V is TRBV12-3 or TRBV12-4, with D unclear. CDR3 size: 14 residues. V was pared by 6 bases and J by 5 bases, with 15 bases between. CDR3 sequence: CASSLALPRDTQYF. CDR3 bases: TGTGCCAGCAGCCTGGCACTCCCTAGAGATACGCAGTATTTT.

The rearrangement links TRBV12-3 or TRBV12-4 to TRBJ1-4; tentative D call: TRBD1 (6 bases). Trimming shortened V by 3 bases and J by 6 bases, and 11 bases separated the two germline ends. There are 14 residues in the CDR3. The CDR3 region has the DNA TGTGCCAGCAGTTTCGGGGGGGCACATGAAAAACTGTTTTTT. It encodes CASSFGGAHEKLFF.

This clonotype came up many times. V gene TRBV20-1 combines with J gene TRBJ1-5; D gene ambiguous. The CDR3 loop spans 13 amino acids. The germline V gene has CDR1 DFQATT and CDR2 SNEGSKA (reference sequence). Trimming took 3 bases from V and 5 from J, leaving 11 bases between them. In nucleotides, the CDR3 is TGCAGTGCTAGTAGGCCAGAGGATCAGCCCCAGCATTTT. Its translation is CSASRPEDQPQHF.

At least ten counts were recorded for this clonotype. This sequence joins TRBV5-1 and TRBJ2-5; unclear D gene. V was cut by 2 bases and J by 3 bases, with 8 bases left in between. Germline values: CDR1 SGHRS, CDR2 YFSETQ. The CDR3 covers 13 residues. The CDR3 is CASSLENEETQYF. The CDR3 DNA follows: TGCGCCAGCAGCTTAGAAAATGAAGAGACCCAGTACTTC.

This clonotype has ten or more counts. The rearrangement uses TRBV12-3 or TRBV12-4 and TRBJ1-1, with D tentatively TRBD1 (5 bases). Trimming cost V 7 bases and J 0 bases, with 18 bases left between them. This CDR3 spans 16 amino acids. The CDR3 bases are TGTGCCAGCATCTCAGCAAGGACGGACATGAACACTGAAGCTTTCTTT. It is translated as CASISARTDMNTEAFF.